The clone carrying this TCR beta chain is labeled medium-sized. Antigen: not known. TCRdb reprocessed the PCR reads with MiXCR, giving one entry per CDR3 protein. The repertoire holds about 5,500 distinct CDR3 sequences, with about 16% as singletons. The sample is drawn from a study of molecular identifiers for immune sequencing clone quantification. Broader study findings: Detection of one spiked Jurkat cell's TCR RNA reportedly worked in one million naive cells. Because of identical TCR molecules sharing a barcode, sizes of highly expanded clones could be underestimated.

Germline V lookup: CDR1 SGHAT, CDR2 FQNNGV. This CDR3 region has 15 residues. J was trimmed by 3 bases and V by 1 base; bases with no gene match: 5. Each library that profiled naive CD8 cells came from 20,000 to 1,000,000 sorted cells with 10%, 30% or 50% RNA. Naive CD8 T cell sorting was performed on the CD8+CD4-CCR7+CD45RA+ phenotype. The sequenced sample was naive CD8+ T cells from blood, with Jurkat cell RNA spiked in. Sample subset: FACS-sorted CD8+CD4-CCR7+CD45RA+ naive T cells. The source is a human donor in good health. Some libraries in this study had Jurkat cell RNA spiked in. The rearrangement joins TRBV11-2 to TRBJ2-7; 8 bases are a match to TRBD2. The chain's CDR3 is CASSLGSGGGYEQYF. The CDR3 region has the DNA TGTGCCAGCAGCTTAGGGTCCGGGGGGGGCTACGAGCAGTACTTC.